These 30 T cell receptor beta chains originate from one sample sequenced in a study of T-cell reconstitution after alpha-beta-depleted transplantation in children. During its preparation, the TCRbeta library received unique molecular identifiers. TCRdb passed the PCR reads through MiXCR, listing each CDR3 protein once. The sample has under 350,000 distinct CDR3 sequences, approximately 9.6% seen once. The material sequenced was PBMCs from the stem cell graft donor, taken from the stem cell graft. These receptors were obtained from a human donor who donated a stem cell graft to a child with SCID.

V and J are TRBV6-1 and TRBJ2-1; D uncertain. The V gene lost 1 base and the J gene lost 3 bases, with 4 bases spanning the gap. CDR3 length: 13 residues. The germline gives CDR1 MNHNS, CDR2 SASEGT. The CDR3 DNA reads TGTGCCAGCAGTGAAGGCAACTACAATGAGCAGTTCTTC. Translated: CASSEGNYNEQFF.

This clonotype was counted only a few times. V and J are TRBV6-5 and TRBJ2-5; 12 bases fit TRBD2. Looked up from germline, CDR1 is MNHEY and CDR2 is SVGAGI. This CDR3 spans 17 amino acids. V was clipped by 2 bases and J by 5 bases; unmatched bases: 9. CDR3 sequence (DNA): TGTGCCAGCAGTTACACTTCTAGCGGGGGGGCCCGGGAGACCCAGTACTTC. This codes for CASSYTSSGGARETQYF.

This clonotype was found once. Possible read error: a much larger clone is one base away. This chain joins TRBV10-2 and TRBJ2-1; tentatively, D is TRBD1 (6 bases). This CDR3 has 15 amino acids. Germline V gives CDR1 WSHSY, CDR2 SAAADI. The V end was cut by 3 bases, the J end by 5 bases, with 14 bases between. The CDR3 region is CASSDGTWYNNEQFF. The CDR3 DNA reads as TGCGCCAGCAGTGACGGGACATGGTACAACAATGAGCAGTTCTTC.

This clonotype has only a few counts. The V gene is TRBV20-1, the J gene TRBJ2-7; D uncertain. Deletions cut 1 base from V and 3 bases from J, with 7 bases between. This CDR3 contains 12 residues. CDR1 and CDR2 (germline): DFQATT, SNEGSKA (reference sequence). CDR3 residues: CSARGPLYEQYF. DNA of the CDR3: TGCAGTGCTAGAGGGCCCCTCTACGAGCAGTACTTC.

The chain recombines TRBV12-3 or TRBV12-4 with TRBJ2-5, with D perhaps matching TRBD1 or TRBD2 (6 bases each). V lost 5 bases and J 4 bases, leaving 17 bases between the germline ends. CDR3 length: 15 amino acids. The CDR3 loop is CASSPWGASRETQYF. CDR3 sequence (DNA): TGTGCCAGCAGTCCCTGGGGGGCTAGTCGAGAGACCCAGTACTTC.

The V gene is TRBV20-1, the J gene TRBJ2-7; 7 positions match TRBD2. This CDR3 region has 16 residues. With 1 base clipped from V and 3 bases from J, the junction kept 12 bases outside the gene matches. The germline gives CDR1 DFQATT, CDR2 SNEGSKA (reference sequence). The CDR3 region has the DNA TGCAGTGCTAGAGGAGAATGGGCGGGAGTTAACTACGAGCAGTACTTC. Its translation is CSARGEWAGVNYEQYF.

At least ten counts were recorded for this clonotype. The chain joins TRBV5-1 to TRBJ2-1; D remains unclear. The germline V and J ends were trimmed by 2 bases and 0 bases, with 6 bases remaining between them. The CDR3 length is 14 residues. From germline, CDR1 is SGHRS and CDR2 YFSETQ. The CDR3 bases are TGCGCCAGCAGCTTCACCGGCTCCTACAATGAGCAGTTCTTC. Translating gives CASSFTGSYNEQFF.

At least ten counts were recorded for this clonotype. The chain combines TRBV7-9 with TRBJ1-1; TRBD1 matches 7 bases. This CDR3 is 15 amino acids long. Trimming removed 1 base from V and 3 bases from J; junction bases left unmatched: 5. CDR1 is SEHNR and CDR2 is FQNEAQ in the germline V gene (reference sequence). DNA for the CDR3: TGTGCCAGCAGCTTAGGACAGGGCATGTACACTGAAGCTTTCTTT. This translates into CASSLGQGMYTEAFF.

The rearrangement links TRBV6-2 or TRBV6-3 to TRBJ1-1; no reliable D call. The V end was cut by 4 bases, the J end by 3 bases, with 42 bases between. Per germline, CDR1 MNHEY and CDR2 SVGEGT. The CDR3 extends over 24 amino acids. The DNA of the CDR3 is TGTGCCAGCAGTTCCCGTATGGGGTCTACTGGGGTTACTTCCCATTCTGTGCAGGACACTGAAGCTTTCTTT. Residues: CASSSRMGSTGVTSHSVQDTEAFF.

This clonotype occurred many times. The rearrangement joins TRBV20-1 to TRBJ2-1, with D uncertain. Germline loops: CDR1 DFQATT, CDR2 SNEGSKA (reference sequence). The V and J ends lost 0 bases and 6 bases respectively, with 9 bases between them. The CDR3 extends over 13 amino acids. CDR3 sequence (DNA): TGCAGTGCTAGAGATTTTGAGGTCAATGAGCAGTTCTTC. Translation: CSARDFEVNEQFF.

The sample holds a few counts of this clonotype. The chain recombines TRBV6-1 with TRBJ2-7, with no clear D. CDR1 is MNHNS, CDR2 SASEGT, per germline. The CDR3 consists of 15 residues. Trimming took off 11 bases at V and 0 bases at J, with 20 bases between the two ends. This chain's CDR3 is CAAGTSILPSYEQYF. The CDR3 DNA is TGTGCCGCAGGCACGTCCATCCTTCCCTCCTACGAGCAGTACTTC.

This clonotype was counted at least ten times. J is TRBJ2-2 and V is TRBV6-1; D remains ambiguous. V lost 6 bases and J 3 bases, leaving 17 bases between the germline ends. This CDR3 has 16 amino acids. Germline CDR1 reads MNHNS; CDR2 reads SASEGT. CDR3 in DNA: TGTGCCAGCAGCCCGATTGGCGCCGGAGACACCGGGGAGCTGTTTTTT. Amino acids: CASSPIGAGDTGELFF.

The chain carries TRBV29-1 and TRBJ2-5, with 7 bases aligning to TRBD2. There are 15 residues in the CDR3. Germline CDR1 and CDR2: SQVTM and ANQGSEA. V shed 3 bases and J 2 bases; nucleotides not matched to a gene: 9. The CDR3 nucleotides read TGCAGCGTTGACCGGGGGGAAGGGGCACAAGAGACCCAGTACTTC. Translation: CSVDRGEGAQETQYF.

This clonotype was seen a few times. The chain joins TRBV20-1 to TRBJ2-3, with TRBD2 matching 12 bases. The CDR3 extends over 18 amino acids. CDR1 DFQATT and CDR2 SNEGSKA come from the germline V gene (reference sequence). With 0 bases clipped from V and 7 bases from J, the junction kept 14 bases outside the gene matches. The CDR3 DNA follows: TGCAGTGCTAGAGAAAGGCTAGCGGGGGGGTACGTAGCACATACGCAGTATTTT. Translation: CSARERLAGGYVAHTQYF.

J is TRBJ2-1 and V is TRBV10-1; 8 nucleotides align to TRBD2. The CDR3 has 15 amino acids. The germline V gene encodes CDR1 WNHNN and CDR2 SYGVQD (reference sequence). After removal of 5 bases from V and 2 bases from J, the junction contained 5 bases not matched to a gene. CDR3 in amino acids: CASSSGGGPYNEQFF. The CDR3 nucleotides are TGCGCCAGCAGTAGCGGCGGGGGGCCCTACAATGAGCAGTTCTTC.

The chain joins TRBV7-9 to TRBJ2-2, with TRBD2 as a possible D gene (6 bases). Trimming left V 6 bases short and J 2 bases short, with 16 bases between. From germline, CDR1 is SEHNR and CDR2 FQNEAQ (reference sequence). The CDR3 spans 16 residues. CDR3 protein: CASRSSSVQNTGELFF. The CDR3 bases are TGTGCCAGCAGGTCCTCTAGCGTTCAAAACACCGGGGAGCTGTTTTTT.

Many counts were recorded for this clonotype. V usage is TRBV20-1 and J usage is TRBJ1-6; maybe TRBD1 (5 bases). The ends were cut back, 5 bases at V and 5 bases at J, with 7 bases in the middle. CDR3 length equals 12 residues. In germline, CDR1 is DFQATT, CDR2 SNEGSKA (reference sequence). The CDR3 bases are TGCAGTGCTCAGGGCGATAATTCACCCCTCCACTTT. Encoded protein: CSAQGDNSPLHF.

This clonotype was detected only a few times. The V call is TRBV15, the J call TRBJ2-1; D ambiguous. CDR1 and CDR2 (germline): LNHNV, YYDKDF (reference sequence). V dropped 0 bases and J dropped 4 bases, with 4 bases sitting between them. The CDR3 is made up of 13 amino acids. The DNA for the CDR3 is TGTGCCACCAGCAGAGATCCGTACAATGAGCAGTTCTTC. This codes for CATSRDPYNEQFF.

The chain is built from TRBV5-5 and TRBJ1-5; 9 nucleotides align to TRBD1. In germline, CDR1 is SGHKS, CDR2 YYEKEE (reference sequence). J lost 5 bases, V lost 4 bases, and 7 bases had no gene match. CDR3 length equals 15 residues. The CDR3, as DNA: TGTGCCAGCAGCCCCCGACAGGGGGGAGATCAGCCCCAGCATTTT. It is translated as CASSPRQGGDQPQHF.

The chain employs TRBV20-1 and TRBJ2-7, with TRBD2 matching over 15 bases. CDR3 length: 15 residues. Per the germline V gene, CDR1 is DFQATT and CDR2 is SNEGSKA (reference sequence). The ends lost 5 bases at V and 4 bases at J; junction bases unmatched: 6. The CDR3 nucleotides are TGCAGTGCTGTCCTCGGGACTAGCGGGGGGTACGAGCAGTACTTC. It specifies CSAVLGTSGGYEQYF.

This clonotype was found many times. The chain employs TRBV5-1 and TRBJ2-7, with 12 bases fitting TRBD2. CDR1 and CDR2 (germline): SGHRS, YFSETQ. CDR3 length equals 15 residues. Germline trimming cut 4 bases from V and 3 bases from J; bases unmatched to any gene: 5. The CDR3 loop is CASSPMTSGGYEQYF. The CDR3 coding sequence is TGCGCCAGCAGCCCGATGACTAGCGGGGGCTACGAGCAGTACTTC.

This clonotype was picked up a small number of times. The V and J genes are TRBV12-3 or TRBV12-4 and TRBJ2-5; D might be TRBD2 (5 bases). Trimming took off 3 bases at V and 3 bases at J, with 14 bases between the two ends. CDR3 length: 15 amino acids. CDR3 in DNA: TGTGCCAGCAGTTTTCCGGCTAGCAGAAAAGAGACCCAGTACTTC. It is translated as CASSFPASRKETQYF.

This clonotype was seen more than once but under ten times. The gene calls are TRBV5-1 and TRBJ2-2; TRBD1 matches at 7 bases. This CDR3 contains 15 residues. Per the germline V gene, CDR1 is SGHRS and CDR2 is YFSETQ. V shed 3 bases and J 7 bases; nucleotides not matched to a gene: 9. The CDR3 coding sequence is TGCGCCAGCAGCTCTAACCAGGGGGTAAACGGGGAGCTGTTTTTT. The encoded protein is CASSSNQGVNGELFF.

This clonotype showed up just a few times. V and J are TRBV7-8 and TRBJ2-5; D is unresolved. V lost 6 bases to trimming and J lost 0 bases, with 5 bases between them. The CDR3 consists of 12 residues. Germline CDR1 reads SGHVS; CDR2 reads FQNEAQ. The CDR3 bases are TGTGCCAGCAGGTGGTACCAAGAGACCCAGTACTTC. Its translation is CASRWYQETQYF.

This CDR3 reads CSAGLALPPNTQYF. CDR3 DNA sequence: TGCAGTGCTGGTCTTGCCTTACCCCCAAATACGCAGTATTTT. This rearrangement joins TRBV20-1 to TRBJ2-3; D remains unclear. Trimming pared 5 bases from V and 7 bases from J, leaving 19 bases between. The CDR3 covers 14 residues. Germline V CDR1 and CDR2: DFQATT, SNEGSKA (reference sequence).

About this clonotype itself: It may be a read error: a sequence one base away is much more abundant. J is TRBJ2-2 and V is TRBV7-8; TRBD1 or TRBD2 may be the D gene (7 bases each). Trimming stripped 5 bases from V and 4 bases from J, with 20 bases between. CDR1 and CDR2 (germline): SGHVS, FQNEAQ. The CDR3 totals 17 residues. CDR3 region: CASSPPTGRVSTGELFF. The DNA for the CDR3 is TGTGCCAGCAGCCCCCCGACAGGGAGGGTGAGCACCGGGGAGCTGTTTTTT.

This clonotype came up a few times. The genes are TRBV20-1 and TRBJ2-1; TRBD1 aligns across 12 bases. After removal of 5 bases from V and 7 bases from J, the junction contained 6 bases not matched to a gene. CDR1 is DFQATT, CDR2 SNEGSKA, per germline (reference sequence). The CDR3 has 14 residues. The CDR3 bases are TGCAGTGCTGGCGGGACAGGGGGCCTGAATGAGCAGTTCTTC. Residues: CSAGGTGGLNEQFF.

This clonotype occurred many times. The rearrangement uses TRBV7-9 and TRBJ2-7; D is unclear. V lost 1 base to trimming and J lost 8 bases, with 9 bases between them. The CDR3 consists of 12 residues. Per germline, CDR1 SEHNR and CDR2 FQNEAQ (reference sequence). CDR3 sequence reads: CASSLEGRKQYF. CDR3 DNA sequence: TGTGCCAGCAGCTTAGAGGGCAGAAAGCAGTACTTC.

Note on this clonotype: This may arise from a read error, as a much more abundant clone is one base away. The chain couples TRBV12-3 or TRBV12-4 to TRBJ2-1; D is unclear. The CDR3 sequence is 12 residues long. The CDR3 bases are TGTGCCAGCACCCCCAGATACAATAAGCAGTTCTTC. Its protein is CASTPRYNKQFF.

This clonotype turned up a few times. This rearrangement joins TRBV2 to TRBJ2-7, with D unclear. V was shortened by 5 bases and J by 3 bases, with 8 bases between the two germline ends. Germline CDR1 reads SNHLY; CDR2 reads FYNNEI. The CDR3 runs to 12 residues. The CDR3 reads CASSLPNYEQYF. For the CDR3, the DNA is TGTGCCAGCAGTCTACCCAACTACGAGCAGTACTTC.